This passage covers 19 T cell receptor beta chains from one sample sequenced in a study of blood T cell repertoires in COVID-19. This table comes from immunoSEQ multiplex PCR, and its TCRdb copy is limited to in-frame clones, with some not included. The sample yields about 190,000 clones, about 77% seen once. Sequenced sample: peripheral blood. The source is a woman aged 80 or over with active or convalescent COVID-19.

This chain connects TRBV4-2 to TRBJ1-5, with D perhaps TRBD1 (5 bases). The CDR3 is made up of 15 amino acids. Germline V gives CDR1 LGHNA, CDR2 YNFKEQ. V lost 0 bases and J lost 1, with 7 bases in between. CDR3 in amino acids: CASSQDGGSNQPQHF. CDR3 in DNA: TGTGCCAGCAGCCAAGATGGGGGGAGCAATCAGCCCCAGCATTTT.

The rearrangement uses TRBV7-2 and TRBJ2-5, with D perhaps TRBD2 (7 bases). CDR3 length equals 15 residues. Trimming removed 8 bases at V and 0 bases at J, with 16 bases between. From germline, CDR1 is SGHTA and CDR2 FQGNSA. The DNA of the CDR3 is TGTGCCAGCCACTCGGGGAGGGGGTACCAAGAGACCCAGTACTTC. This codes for CASHSGRGYQETQYF.

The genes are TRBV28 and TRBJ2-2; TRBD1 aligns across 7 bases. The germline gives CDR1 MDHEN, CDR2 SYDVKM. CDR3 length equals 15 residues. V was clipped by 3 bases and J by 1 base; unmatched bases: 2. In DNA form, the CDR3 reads TGTGCCAGCAGTTTTGGGGACAGGAACACCGGGGAGCTGTTTTTT. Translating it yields CASSFGDRNTGELFF.

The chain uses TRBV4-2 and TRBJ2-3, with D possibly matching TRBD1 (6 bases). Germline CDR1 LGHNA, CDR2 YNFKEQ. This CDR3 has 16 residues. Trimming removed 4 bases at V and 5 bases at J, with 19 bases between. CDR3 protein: CASSRLLEGEKDTQYF. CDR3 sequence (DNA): TGTGCCAGCAGCCGTTTGCTAGAGGGGGAGAAAGATACGCAGTATTTT.

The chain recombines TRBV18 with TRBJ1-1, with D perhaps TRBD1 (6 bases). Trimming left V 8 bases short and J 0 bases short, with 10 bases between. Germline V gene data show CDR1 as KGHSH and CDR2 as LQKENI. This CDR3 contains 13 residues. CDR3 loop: CASAGQLNTEAFF. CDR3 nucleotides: TGTGCCAGCGCTGGACAGCTGAACACTGAAGCTTTCTTT. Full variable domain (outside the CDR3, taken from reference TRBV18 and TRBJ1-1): NAGVMQNPRHLVRRRGQEARLRCSPMKGHSHVYWYRQLPEEGLKFMVYLQKENIIDESGMPKERFSAEFPKEGPSILRIQQVVRGDSAAYFCASAGQLNTEAFFGQGTRLTVV.

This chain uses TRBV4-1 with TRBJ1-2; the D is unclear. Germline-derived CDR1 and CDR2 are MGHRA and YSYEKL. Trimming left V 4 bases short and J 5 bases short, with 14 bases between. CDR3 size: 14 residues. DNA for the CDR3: TGCGCCAGCAGCCGACTACAGATGGGGTATGGCTACACCTTC. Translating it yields CASSRLQMGYGYTF.

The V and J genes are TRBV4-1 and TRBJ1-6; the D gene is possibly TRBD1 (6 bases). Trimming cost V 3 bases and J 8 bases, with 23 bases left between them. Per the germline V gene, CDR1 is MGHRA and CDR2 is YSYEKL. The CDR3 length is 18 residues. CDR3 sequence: CASSQPSGQHKHHSPLHF. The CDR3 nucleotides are TGCGCCAGCAGCCAGCCCTCCGGACAGCATAAACACCATTCACCCCTCCACTTT.

The CDR3 DNA follows: TGTGCCAGCAGCAGACGACAGGCATCCTACGAGCAGTACTTC. This gives the protein CASSRRQASYEQYF. The chain uses TRBV5-8 and TRBJ2-7; possible D gene TRBD1, 6 bases. V lost 4 bases and J lost 1, with 12 bases in between. The CDR3 is made up of 14 amino acids. Per the germline V gene, CDR1 is SGHTS and CDR2 is YDEGEE. Drawing the rest from reference TRBV5-8 and TRBJ2-7, the complete variable domain is EAGVTQSPTHLIKTRGQQATLRCSPISGHTSVYWYQQALGLGLQFLLWYDEGEERNRGNFPPRFSGRQFPNYSSELNVNALELEDSALYLCASSRRQASYEQYFGPGTRLTVT.

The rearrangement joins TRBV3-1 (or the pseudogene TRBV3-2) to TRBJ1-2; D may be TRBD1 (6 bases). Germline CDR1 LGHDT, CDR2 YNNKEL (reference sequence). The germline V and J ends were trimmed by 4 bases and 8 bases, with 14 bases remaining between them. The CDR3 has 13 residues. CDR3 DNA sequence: TGTGCCAGCAGCCTACAGGGAGTCGAGGGCTACACCTTC. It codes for CASSLQGVEGYTF.

CDR3 coding DNA: TGTGCCAGCAGCTTGCCCCCAGTTAGGGGTAACTATGGCTACACCTTC. This sequence encodes CASSLPPVRGNYGYTF. J is TRBJ1-2 and V is TRBV5-4; D might be TRBD1 (5 bases). V lost 1 base to trimming and J lost 1 base, with 14 bases between them. The germline V gene encodes CDR1 SGHNT and CDR2 YYREEE (reference sequence). The CDR3 runs 16 residues.

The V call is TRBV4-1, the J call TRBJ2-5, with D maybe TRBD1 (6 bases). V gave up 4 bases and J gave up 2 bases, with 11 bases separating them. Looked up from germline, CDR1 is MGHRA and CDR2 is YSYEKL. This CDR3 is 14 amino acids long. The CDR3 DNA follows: TGCGCCAGCAGCCTATACAGGGATCAAGAGACCCAGTACTTC. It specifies CASSLYRDQETQYF.

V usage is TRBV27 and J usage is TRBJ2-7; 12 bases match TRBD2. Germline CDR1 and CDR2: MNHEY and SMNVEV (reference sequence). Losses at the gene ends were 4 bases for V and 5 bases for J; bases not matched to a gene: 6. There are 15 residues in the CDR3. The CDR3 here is CASSSLAGGPHEQYF. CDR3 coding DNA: TGTGCCAGCAGTTCCCTAGCGGGGGGGCCCCACGAGCAGTACTTC.

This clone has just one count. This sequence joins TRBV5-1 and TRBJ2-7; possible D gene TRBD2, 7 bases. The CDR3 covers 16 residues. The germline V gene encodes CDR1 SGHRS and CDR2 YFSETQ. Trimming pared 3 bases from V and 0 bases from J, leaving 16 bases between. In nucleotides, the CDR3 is TGCGCCAGCAGCTCCGGGGGGCGACAGAGCTCCTACGAGCAGTACTTC. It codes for CASSSGGRQSSYEQYF.

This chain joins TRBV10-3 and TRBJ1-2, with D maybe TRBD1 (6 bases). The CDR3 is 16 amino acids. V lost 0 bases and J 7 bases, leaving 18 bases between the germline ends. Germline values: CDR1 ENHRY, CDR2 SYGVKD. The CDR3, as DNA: TGTGCCATCAGTGAGTCGACAGGCCTACCGATCTCTGGCTACACCTTC. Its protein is CAISESTGLPISGYTF.

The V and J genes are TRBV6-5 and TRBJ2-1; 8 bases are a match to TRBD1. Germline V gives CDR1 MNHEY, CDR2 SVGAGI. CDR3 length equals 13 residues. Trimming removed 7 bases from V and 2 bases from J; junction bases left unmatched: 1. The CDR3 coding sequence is TGTGCCAGCACACAGGGGGCCTACAATGAGCAGTTCTTC. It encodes CASTQGAYNEQFF.

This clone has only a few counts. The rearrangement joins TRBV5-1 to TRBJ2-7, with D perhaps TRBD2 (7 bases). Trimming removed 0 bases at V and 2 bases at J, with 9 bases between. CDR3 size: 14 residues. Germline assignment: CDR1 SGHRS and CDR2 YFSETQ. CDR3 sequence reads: CASSLEGGAYEQYF. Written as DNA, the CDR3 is TGCGCCAGCAGCTTGGAAGGGGGGGCCTACGAGCAGTACTTC.

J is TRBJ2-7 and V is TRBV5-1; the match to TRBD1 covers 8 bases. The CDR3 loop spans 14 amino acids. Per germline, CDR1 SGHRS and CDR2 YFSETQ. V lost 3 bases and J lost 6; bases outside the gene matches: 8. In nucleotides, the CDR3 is TGCGCCAGCAGCTCCTCGACAGGGGAAGGCGAGCAGTACTTC. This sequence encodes CASSSSTGEGEQYF.

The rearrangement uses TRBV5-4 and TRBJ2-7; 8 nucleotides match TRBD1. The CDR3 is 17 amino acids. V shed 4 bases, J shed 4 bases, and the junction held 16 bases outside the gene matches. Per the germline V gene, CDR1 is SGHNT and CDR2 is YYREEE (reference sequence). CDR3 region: CASSPVSRQGLSYEQYF. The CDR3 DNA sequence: TGTGCCAGCAGCCCAGTTTCGAGACAGGGGCTTTCGTACGAGCAGTACTTC.

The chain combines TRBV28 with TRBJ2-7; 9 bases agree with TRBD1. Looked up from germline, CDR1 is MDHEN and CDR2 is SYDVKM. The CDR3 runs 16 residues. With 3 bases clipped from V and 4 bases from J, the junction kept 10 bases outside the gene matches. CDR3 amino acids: CASSFVQGQGSYEQYF. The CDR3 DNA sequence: TGTGCCAGCAGTTTCGTCCAGGGACAGGGATCATACGAGCAGTACTTC.